Here is one T cell receptor (beta chain) with its context. Its antigen remains unknown. The data originate from a study of cytomegalovirus exposure and HLA in healthy donors. Whole-study findings and limits: The study listed some 160 cytomegalovirus-associated TCR beta chains. Reports credit the classifier with highly specific, highly sensitive diagnosis of cytomegalovirus status. Most of the TCR beta V segments (in an earlier analysis) were productive either about 87% or about 30% of the time.

The PCR ran on 60 Vbeta and 13 Jbeta primers. Generated by immunoSEQ multiplex PCR, the TCRdb table keeps only in-frame clones and is missing some. The table lists about 190,000 clones, more than 75% of them singletons, with 1% to 1.5% in the top ten. This sequence was found in a young man in good health and CMV-seronegative. Sequenced sample: PBMCs.

CDR3: CASSLGPGAQPQHF. CDR3 nucleotide sequence: TGCGCCAGCAGCTTGGGCCCAGGGGCTCAGCCCCAGCATTTT. The V gene is TRBV5-1, the J gene TRBJ1-5; D is possibly TRBD1 (6 bases). V lost 0 bases and J lost 6, with 10 bases in between. The CDR3 covers 14 residues. Germline V CDR1 and CDR2: SGHRS, YFSETQ. The full variable domain, rest sourced from reference TRBV5-1 and TRBJ1-5, is KAGVTQTPRYLIKTRGQQVTLSCSPISGHRSVSWYQQTPGQGLQFLFEYFSETQRNKGNFPGRFSGRQFSNSRSEMNVSTLELGDSALYLCASSLGPGAQPQHFGDGTRLSIL.